A single sample gave rise to the 13 T cell receptor beta chains below, sequenced in a study of cytomegalovirus exposure and HLA in healthy donors. 13 Jbeta primers and 60 Vbeta primers were used for the PCR. Data came from immunoSEQ multiplex PCR; TCRdb stores just in-frame clones and leaves some out. The repertoire consists of nearly 300,000 clones, with approximately 90% occurring once and the leading ten covering 3.5% to 4%. What was sequenced was PBMCs. These TCRs come from a man aged 40-49 years in good health and CMV-seropositive.

V gene TRBV18 combines with J gene TRBJ2-1, with TRBD2 matching 11 bases. V was pared by 3 bases and J by 7 bases, with 14 bases of the junction left unmatched. The CDR3 spans 18 residues. From germline, CDR1 is KGHSH and CDR2 LQKENI. The CDR3 nucleotides are TGTGCCAGCTCACCCGCTCCTATAGCGGGAGGGCCTGGGAATGAGCAGTTCTTC. Translation: CASSPAPIAGGPGNEQFF.

The CDR3 sequence is CASSLTGTGSDEQYF. The CDR3, as DNA: TGCGCCAGCAGTTTGACGGGGACAGGATCCGACGAGCAGTACTTC. The chain couples TRBV5-1 to TRBJ2-7; TRBD1 agrees at 8 bases. Unmatched junction bases numbered 12, after V lost 5 bases and J lost 5 bases. CDR1 is SGHRS and CDR2 is YFSETQ in the germline V gene. The CDR3 extends over 15 amino acids.

The chain uses TRBV28 and TRBJ2-2, with D possibly matching TRBD1 (5 bases). Germline values: CDR1 MDHEN, CDR2 SYDVKM. The CDR3 totals 16 residues. V lost 5 bases and J 1 base, leaving 14 bases between the germline ends. CDR3 protein: CASSKGRGLNTGELFF. In DNA form, the CDR3 reads TGTGCCAGCAGTAAGGGGCGCGGTTTGAACACCGGGGAGCTGTTTTTT.

This chain connects TRBV14 to TRBJ2-3; maybe TRBD2 (6 bases). Per the germline V gene, CDR1 is SGHDN and CDR2 is FVKESK. The CDR3 length is 18 residues. V gave up 1 base and J gave up 5 bases, with 22 bases separating them. CDR3 in DNA: TGTGCCAGCAGCCAAGTTCTCCCCCGACTAGACGGCCGAGATACGCAGTATTTT. Amino acids: CASSQVLPRLDGRDTQYF.

As to this clone: Germline is not matched at one junction end, which may reflect a read error. Other DNA sequences within the sample encode an identical CDR3. The gene calls are TRBV4-2 and TRBJ2-2; 8 bases are shared with TRBD2. CDR3 size: 17 residues. Germline V gene sequence: CDR1 LGHNA, CDR2 YNFKEQ. This chain's CDR3 is CASSQEGGRPNTGELFF. CDR3 sequence (DNA): TGTGCTAGCAGCCAGGAGGGCGGGAGGCCGAACACCGGGGAGCTGTTTTTT.

The chain links TRBV5-6 to TRBJ1-1, with D uncertain. CDR1 and CDR2 from the germline V gene are SGHDT and YYEEEE. V lost 4 bases to trimming and J lost 1 base, with 14 bases between them. The CDR3 consists of 15 residues. This CDR3 reads CASSPPAGTNTEAFF. The CDR3 region has the DNA TGTGCCAGCAGCCCCCCAGCGGGCACGAACACTGAAGCTTTCTTT.

V and J are TRBV28 and TRBJ1-2; tentative D call: TRBD1 (6 bases). Germline V gives CDR1 MDHEN, CDR2 SYDVKM. The CDR3 totals 13 residues. V lost 1 base and J 8 bases, leaving 11 bases between the germline ends. In nucleotides, the CDR3 is TGTGCCAGCAGTTTATTGGGGGCGCGAGGCTACACCTTC. Amino acids: CASSLLGARGYTF.

This clone was observed a handful of times. The chain employs TRBV28 and TRBJ1-3; D is unclear. V shed 8 bases and J shed 7 bases, with 9 bases lying between them. This CDR3 is built from 11 residues. Germline assignment: CDR1 MDHEN and CDR2 SYDVKM. The CDR3 reads CASGERNTIYF. In DNA form, the CDR3 reads TGTGCCAGCGGGGAGAGGAACACCATATATTTT.

The chain recombines TRBV28 with TRBJ1-2; 9 nucleotides match TRBD1. Germline V gives CDR1 MDHEN, CDR2 SYDVKM. Trimming removed 6 bases from V and 8 bases from J; junction bases left unmatched: 13. The CDR3 loop spans 15 amino acids. The CDR3 region has the DNA TGTGCCAGCAGCCGAGGGACAGGGTCTTATGGAGGCTACACCTTC. This translates into CASSRGTGSYGGYTF.

The chain has TRBV7-9 and TRBJ2-1; possibly TRBD1 for D (5 bases). V dropped 3 bases and J dropped 9 bases, with 18 bases sitting between them. CDR1 and CDR2 (germline): SEHNR, FQNEAQ (reference sequence). The CDR3 sequence is 15 residues long. The CDR3 reads CASSLGWGRFGEQFF. The CDR3 nucleotides are TGTGCCAGCAGCTTGGGGTGGGGCCGGTTTGGTGAGCAGTTCTTC.

This clone was counted once. This chain joins TRBV2 and TRBJ2-3; possibly TRBD2 for D (6 bases). The CDR3 is 14 amino acids. Looked up from germline, CDR1 is SNHLY and CDR2 is FYNNEI. Trimming cost V 4 bases and J 10 bases, with 18 bases left between them. The chain's CDR3 is CASSATTSYQAQYF. Here the CDR3 DNA reads TGTGCCAGCAGTGCAACCACTAGCTATCAGGCGCAGTATTTT.

Concerning this clone: Other DNA sequences from this sample encode an identical CDR3 as well. The chain has TRBV9 and TRBJ2-1, with TRBD2 matching over 8 bases. V gave up 0 bases and J gave up 3 bases; unmatched junction bases: 2. The CDR3 consists of 15 residues. Germline V lookup: CDR1 SGDLS, CDR2 YYNGEE. CDR3 DNA sequence: TGTGCCAGCAGCGTAGGCACTAGCGGCTACAATGAGCAGTTCTTC. Its protein product is CASSVGTSGYNEQFF.

V gene TRBV7-2 combines with J gene TRBJ2-3, with TRBD2 matching 10 bases. V was pared by 5 bases and J by 6 bases, with 11 bases of the junction left unmatched. Per the germline V gene, CDR1 is SGHTA and CDR2 is FQGNSA. The CDR3 length is 16 residues. CDR3 in amino acids: CASSPPLAGDSDTQYF. CDR3 DNA sequence: TGTGCCAGCAGCCCTCCTCTAGCGGGAGACTCGGATACGCAGTATTTT.